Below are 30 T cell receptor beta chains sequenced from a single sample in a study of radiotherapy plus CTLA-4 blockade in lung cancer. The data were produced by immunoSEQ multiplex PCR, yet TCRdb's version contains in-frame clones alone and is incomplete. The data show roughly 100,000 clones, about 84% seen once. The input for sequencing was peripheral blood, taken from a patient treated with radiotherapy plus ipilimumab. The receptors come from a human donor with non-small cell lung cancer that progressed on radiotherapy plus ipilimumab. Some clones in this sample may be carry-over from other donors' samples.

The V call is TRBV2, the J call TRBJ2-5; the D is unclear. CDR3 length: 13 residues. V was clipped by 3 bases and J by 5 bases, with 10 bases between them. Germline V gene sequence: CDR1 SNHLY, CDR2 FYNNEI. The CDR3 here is CASSDGVSETQYF. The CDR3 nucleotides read TGTGCCAGCAGTGACGGTGTCTCCGAGACCCAGTACTTC.

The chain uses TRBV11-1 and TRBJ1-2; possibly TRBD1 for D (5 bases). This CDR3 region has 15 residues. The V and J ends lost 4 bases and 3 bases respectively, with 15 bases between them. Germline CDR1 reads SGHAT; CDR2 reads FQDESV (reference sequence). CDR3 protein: CASSSHRGVDYGYTF. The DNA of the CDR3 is TGTGCCAGCAGCTCTCATAGAGGGGTGGACTATGGCTACACCTTC.

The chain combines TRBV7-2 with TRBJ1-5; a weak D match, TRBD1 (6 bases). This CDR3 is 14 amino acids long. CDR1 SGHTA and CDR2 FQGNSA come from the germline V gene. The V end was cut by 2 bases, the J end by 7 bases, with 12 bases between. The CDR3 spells CASSLNAGVQPQHF. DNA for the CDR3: TGTGCCAGCAGCTTAAATGCAGGGGTGCAGCCCCAGCATTTT. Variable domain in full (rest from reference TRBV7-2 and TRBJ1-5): GAGVSQSPSNKVTEKGKDVELRCDPISGHTALYWYRQSLGQGLEFLIYFQGNSAPDKSGLPSDRFSAERTGGSVSTLTIQRTQQEDSAVYLCASSLNAGVQPQHFGDGTRLSIL.

As DNA, the CDR3 is TGTGCCAGCAGTGGGGTGAGCGGGAACACTGAAGCTTTCTTT. The encoded protein is CASSGVSGNTEAFF. V is TRBV6-1 and J is TRBJ1-1; no clear D. CDR3 size: 14 residues. CDR1 MNHNS and CDR2 SASEGT come from the germline V gene. The V end was cut by 4 bases, the J end by 1 base, with 10 bases between.

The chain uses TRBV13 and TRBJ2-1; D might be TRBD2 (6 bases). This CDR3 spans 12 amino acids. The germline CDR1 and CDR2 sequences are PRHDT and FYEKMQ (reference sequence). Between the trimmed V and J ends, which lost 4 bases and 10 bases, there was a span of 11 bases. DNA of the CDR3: TGTGCCAGCAGCTCGGGACTCCCGGAGCAGTTCTTC. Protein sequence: CASSSGLPEQFF.

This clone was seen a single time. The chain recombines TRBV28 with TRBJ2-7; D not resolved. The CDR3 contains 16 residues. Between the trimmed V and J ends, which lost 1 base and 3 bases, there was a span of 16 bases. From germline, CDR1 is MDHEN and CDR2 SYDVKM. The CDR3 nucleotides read TGTGCCAGCAGTTTATATGGGTTTCTGACCCTCTACGAGCAGTACTTC. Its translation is CASSLYGFLTLYEQYF. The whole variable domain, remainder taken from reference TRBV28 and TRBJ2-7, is DVKVTQSSRYLVKRTGEKVFLECVQDMDHENMFWYRQDPGLGLRLIYFSYDVKMKEKGDIPEGYSVSREKKERFSLILESASTNQTSMYLCASSLYGFLTLYEQYFGPGTRLTVT.

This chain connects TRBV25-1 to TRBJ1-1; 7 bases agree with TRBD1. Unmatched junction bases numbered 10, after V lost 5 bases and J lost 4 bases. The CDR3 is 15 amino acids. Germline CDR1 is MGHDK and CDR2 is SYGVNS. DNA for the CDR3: TGTGCCAGCAGTAAATCCCGGACAGGTGGCACTGAAGCTTTCTTT. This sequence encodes CASSKSRTGGTEAFF.

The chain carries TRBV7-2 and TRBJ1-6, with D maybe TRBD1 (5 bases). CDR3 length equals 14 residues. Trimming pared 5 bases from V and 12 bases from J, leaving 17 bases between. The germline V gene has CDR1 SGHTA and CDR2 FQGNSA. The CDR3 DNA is TGTGCCAGCAGCGAGGGACTCTCGCTCGGACCCCTCCACTTT. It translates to CASSEGLSLGPLHF.

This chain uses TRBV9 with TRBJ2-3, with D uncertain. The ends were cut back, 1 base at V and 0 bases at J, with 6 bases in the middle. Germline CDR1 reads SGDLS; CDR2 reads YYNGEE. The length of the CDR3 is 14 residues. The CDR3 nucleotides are TGTGCCAGCAGCGTATCACCTAGCACAGATACGCAGTATTTT. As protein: CASSVSPSTDTQYF.

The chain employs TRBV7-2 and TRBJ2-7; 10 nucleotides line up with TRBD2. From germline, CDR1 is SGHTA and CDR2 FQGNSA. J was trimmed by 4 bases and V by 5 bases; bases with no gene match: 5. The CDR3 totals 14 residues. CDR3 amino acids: CASSVSSGGYEQYF. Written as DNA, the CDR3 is TGTGCCAGCAGCGTTTCTAGCGGGGGATACGAGCAGTACTTC.

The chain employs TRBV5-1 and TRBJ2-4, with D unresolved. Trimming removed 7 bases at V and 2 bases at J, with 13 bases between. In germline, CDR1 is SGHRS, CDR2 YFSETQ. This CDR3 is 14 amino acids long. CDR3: CASSDVFPKNIQYF. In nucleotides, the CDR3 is TGCGCCAGCTCGGACGTCTTCCCCAAAAACATTCAGTACTTC.

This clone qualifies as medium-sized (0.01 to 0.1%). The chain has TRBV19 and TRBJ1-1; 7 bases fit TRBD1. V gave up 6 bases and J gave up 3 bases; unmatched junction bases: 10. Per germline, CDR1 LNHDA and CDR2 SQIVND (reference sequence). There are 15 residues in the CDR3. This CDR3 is CASRERDSRYTEAFF. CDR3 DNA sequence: TGTGCCAGTAGGGAACGGGACAGCCGATACACTGAAGCTTTCTTT.

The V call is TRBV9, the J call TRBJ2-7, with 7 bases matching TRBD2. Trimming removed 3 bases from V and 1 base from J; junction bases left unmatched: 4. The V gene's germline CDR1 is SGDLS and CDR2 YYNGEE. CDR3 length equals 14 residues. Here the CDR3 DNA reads TGTGCCAGCAGCGCCCGGGAGGATTCCTACGAGCAGTACTTC. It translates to CASSAREDSYEQYF.

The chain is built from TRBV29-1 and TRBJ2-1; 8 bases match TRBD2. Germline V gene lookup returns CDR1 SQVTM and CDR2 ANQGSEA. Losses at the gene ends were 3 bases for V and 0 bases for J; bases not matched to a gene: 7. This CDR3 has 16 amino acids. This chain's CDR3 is CSVDGVGTSSYNEQFF. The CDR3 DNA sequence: TGCAGCGTTGATGGGGTGGGGACTAGCTCCTACAATGAGCAGTTCTTC.

The CDR3 is CASSAGPGKHEQYF. The CDR3 nucleotides are TGTGCCAGCAGCGCGGGACCGGGCAAGCACGAGCAGTACTTC. This sequence joins TRBV7-3 and TRBJ2-7, with TRBD2 as a possible D gene (6 bases). The V end was cut by 5 bases, the J end by 5 bases, with 16 bases between. The CDR3 sequence is 14 residues long. CDR1 SGHTA and CDR2 FQGTGA come from the germline V gene. Combining the CDR3 with reference TRBV7-3 and TRBJ2-7 gives the whole variable domain GAGVSQTPSNKVTEKGKYVELRCDPISGHTALYWYRQSLGQGPEFLIYFQGTGAADDSGLPNDRFFAVRPEGSVSTLKIQRTERGDSAVYLCASSAGPGKHEQYFGPGTRLTVT.

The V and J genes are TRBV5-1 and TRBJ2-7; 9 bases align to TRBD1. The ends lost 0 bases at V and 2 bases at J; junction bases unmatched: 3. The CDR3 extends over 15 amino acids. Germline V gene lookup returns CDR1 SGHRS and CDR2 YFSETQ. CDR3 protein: CASSLGNRGPYEQYF. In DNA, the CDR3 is TGCGCCAGCAGCTTGGGGAACAGGGGGCCCTACGAGCAGTACTTC.

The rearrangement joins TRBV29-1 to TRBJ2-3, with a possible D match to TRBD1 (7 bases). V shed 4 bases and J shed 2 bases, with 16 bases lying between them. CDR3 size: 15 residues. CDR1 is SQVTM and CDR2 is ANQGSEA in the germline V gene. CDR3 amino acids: CSVGGTVGPTDTQYF. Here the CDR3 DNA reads TGCAGCGTTGGCGGGACAGTCGGCCCCACAGATACGCAGTATTTT.

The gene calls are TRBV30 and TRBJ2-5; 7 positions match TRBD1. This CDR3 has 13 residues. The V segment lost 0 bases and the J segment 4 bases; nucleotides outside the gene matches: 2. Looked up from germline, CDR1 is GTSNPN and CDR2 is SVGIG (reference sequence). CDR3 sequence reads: CAWSVAGGETQYF. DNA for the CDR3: TGTGCCTGGAGTGTAGCAGGGGGAGAGACCCAGTACTTC.

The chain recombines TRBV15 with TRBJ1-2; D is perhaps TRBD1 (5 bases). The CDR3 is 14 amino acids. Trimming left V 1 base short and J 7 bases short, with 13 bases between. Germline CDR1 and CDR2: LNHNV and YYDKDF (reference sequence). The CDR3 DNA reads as TGTGCCACCAGCAGAGGGCAGGGAGGCGTTGGCTACACCTTC. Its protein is CATSRGQGGVGYTF.

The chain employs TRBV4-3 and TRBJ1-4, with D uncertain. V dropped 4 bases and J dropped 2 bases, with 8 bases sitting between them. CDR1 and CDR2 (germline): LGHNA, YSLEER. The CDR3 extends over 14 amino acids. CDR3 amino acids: CASSPRKTNEKLFF. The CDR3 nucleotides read TGCGCCAGCAGCCCCCGGAAGACTAATGAAAAACTGTTTTTT.

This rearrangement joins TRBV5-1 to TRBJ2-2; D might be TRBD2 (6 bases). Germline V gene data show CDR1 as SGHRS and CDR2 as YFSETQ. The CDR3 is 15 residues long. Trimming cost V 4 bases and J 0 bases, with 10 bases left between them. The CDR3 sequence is CASSPTGANTGELFF. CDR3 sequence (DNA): TGCGCCAGCAGCCCGACGGGGGCGAACACCGGGGAGCTGTTTTTT.

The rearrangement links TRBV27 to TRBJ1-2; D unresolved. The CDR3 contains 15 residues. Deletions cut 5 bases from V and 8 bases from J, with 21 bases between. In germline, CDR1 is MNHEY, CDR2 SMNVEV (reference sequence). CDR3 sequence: CASSPTDTVLYGYTF. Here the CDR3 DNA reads TGTGCCAGCAGTCCAACCGACACGGTACTTTACGGCTACACCTTC.

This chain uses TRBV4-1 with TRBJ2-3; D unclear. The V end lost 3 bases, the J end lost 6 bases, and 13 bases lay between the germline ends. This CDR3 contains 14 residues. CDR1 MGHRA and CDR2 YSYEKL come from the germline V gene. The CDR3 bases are TGCGCCAGCAGCCAGGGATCTACCTGGGATACGCAGTATTTT. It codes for CASSQGSTWDTQYF.

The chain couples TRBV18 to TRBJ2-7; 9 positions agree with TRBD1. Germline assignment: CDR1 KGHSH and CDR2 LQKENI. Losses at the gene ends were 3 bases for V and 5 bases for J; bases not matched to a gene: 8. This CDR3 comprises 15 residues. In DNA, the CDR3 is TGTGCCAGCTCACCGAACAGGGGGCGCCTTAACGAGCAGTACTTC. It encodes CASSPNRGRLNEQYF.

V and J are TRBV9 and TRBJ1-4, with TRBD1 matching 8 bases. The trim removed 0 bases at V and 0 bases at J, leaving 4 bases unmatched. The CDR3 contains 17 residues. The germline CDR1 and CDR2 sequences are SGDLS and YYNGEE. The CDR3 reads CASSVGTGRATNEKLFF. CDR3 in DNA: TGTGCCAGCAGCGTAGGGACAGGGAGAGCAACTAATGAAAAACTGTTTTTT.

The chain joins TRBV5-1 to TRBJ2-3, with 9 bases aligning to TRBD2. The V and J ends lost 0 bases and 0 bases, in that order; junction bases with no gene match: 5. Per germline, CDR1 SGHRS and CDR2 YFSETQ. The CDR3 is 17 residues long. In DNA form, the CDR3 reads TGCGCCAGCAGCTTGGCCGGAGCGGGGGGTAGCACAGATACGCAGTATTTT. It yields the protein CASSLAGAGGSTDTQYF.

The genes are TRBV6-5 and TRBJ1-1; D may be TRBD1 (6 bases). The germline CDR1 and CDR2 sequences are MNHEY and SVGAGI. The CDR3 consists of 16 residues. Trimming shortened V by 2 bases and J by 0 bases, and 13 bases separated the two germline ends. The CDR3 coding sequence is TGTGCCAGCAGTTACAGGACAGCAACGATGAACACTGAAGCTTTCTTT. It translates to CASSYRTATMNTEAFF.

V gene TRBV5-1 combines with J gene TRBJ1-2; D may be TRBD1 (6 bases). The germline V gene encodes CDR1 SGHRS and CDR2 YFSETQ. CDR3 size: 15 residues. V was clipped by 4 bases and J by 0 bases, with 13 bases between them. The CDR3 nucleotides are TGCGCCAGCAGCGAGGGACACGGAGCTAACTATGGCTACACCTTC. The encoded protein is CASSEGHGANYGYTF.

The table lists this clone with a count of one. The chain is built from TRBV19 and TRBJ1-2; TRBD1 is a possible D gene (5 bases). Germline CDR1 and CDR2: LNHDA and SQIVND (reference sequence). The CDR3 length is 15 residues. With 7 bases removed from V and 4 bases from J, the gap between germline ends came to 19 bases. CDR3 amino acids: CASIGDPGGPYGYTF. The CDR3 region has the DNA TGTGCCAGTATAGGGGACCCGGGGGGTCCCTATGGCTACACCTTC.

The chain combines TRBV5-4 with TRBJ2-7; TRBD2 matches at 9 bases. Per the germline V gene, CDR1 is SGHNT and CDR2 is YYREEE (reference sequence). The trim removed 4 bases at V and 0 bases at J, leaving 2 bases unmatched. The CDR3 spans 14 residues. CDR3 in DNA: TGTGCCAGCAGCAAGACTAGCGGCTCCTACGAGCAGTACTTC. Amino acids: CASSKTSGSYEQYF.